This record covers a single TCR beta chain. The antigen remains unidentified. 60 Vbeta and 13 Jbeta primers were used in PCR. Method: immunoSEQ multiplex PCR; TCRdb's copy keeps in-frame clones and lacks some. This sample's table reports about 210,000 clones. Germline V gene lookup returns CDR1 SGHTA and CDR2 FQGNSA. The V segment lost 4 bases and the J segment 7 bases; nucleotides outside the gene matches: 5. This CDR3 is built from 13 residues. The sample belongs to a study of cytomegalovirus exposure and HLA in healthy donors. Study-wide results and limits: HLA restriction was apparent for most CMV-associated TCR beta chains in a later analysis.

The chain carries TRBV7-2 and TRBJ1-2; 8 nucleotides align to TRBD1. This receptor was identified in a woman in her 30s in good health and CMV-seropositive. Material: PBMCs. This chain's CDR3 is CASSSTGEPGYTF. Here the CDR3 DNA reads TGTGCCAGCAGCTCGACAGGGGAGCCTGGCTACACCTTC.